Listed below are T cell receptor beta chains from one sample, sequenced in a study of cytomegalovirus exposure and HLA in healthy donors. Produced via immunoSEQ multiplex PCR; TCRdb's table is partial and in-frame only. Of about 240,000 clones listed, about 83% are singletons. The sample was PBMCs. These receptor sequences come from a man aged 18 to 29 in good health and CMV-seronegative. CDR3s include the opening cysteine and the closing phenylalanine or tryptophan. The order of the fields is CDR3 protein, CDR3 DNA, clone size, J gene, V gene, D gene. A D gene is named only where the DNA matches it firmly. Rows give clone size only sometimes, using once, few, many, or a class for an expanded clone.

CSVINLLAGAMDEQFF TGCAGCGTGATCAACCTACTAGCGGGAGCTATGGATGAGCAGTTCTTC - TRBJ2-1 TRBV29-1 TRBD2
CASSQGTGLDEKLFF TGTGCCAGCAGCCAAGGGACAGGGTTGGATGAAAAACTGTTTTTT once TRBJ1-4 TRBV4-2 TRBD1
CAWSPQGVRADTQYF TGTGCCTGGAGCCCACAGGGAGTGAGGGCAGATACGCAGTATTTT - TRBJ2-3 TRBV30 -
CASSHPGQANTEAFF TGTGCCAGCAGCCATCCCGGACAGGCGAACACTGAAGCTTTCTTT - TRBJ1-1 TRBV4-2 TRBD1
CAISESESPLAEADTQYF TGTGCCATCAGTGAGTCAGAATCCCCACTAGCGGAGGCAGATACGCAGTATTTT - TRBJ2-3 TRBV10-3 TRBD2
CASSIHESGPQPQHF TGTGCCAGTAGTATACACGAGTCAGGGCCTCAGCCCCAGCATTTT - TRBJ1-5 TRBV19 -
CASSLNGDRSNSPLHF TGCGCCAGCAGCTTGAATGGGGACAGGAGTAATTCACCCCTCCACTTT - TRBJ1-6 TRBV5-1 TRBD1
CASTEPKQANSYEQYF TGTGCCAGCACCGAACCGAAACAGGCAAACTCCTACGAGCAGTACTTC - TRBJ2-7 TRBV9 -
CASSFGTGYEQYF TGCGCCAGCAGCTTTGGGACAGGGTACGAGCAGTACTTC few TRBJ2-7 TRBV5-1 TRBD1
CASSPTNTKNTGELFF TGTGCCAGCAGCCCGACTAATACAAAGAACACCGGGGAGCTGTTTTTT few TRBJ2-2 TRBV7-9 -
CASSLGEGNTEAFF TGTGCCAGCAGCTTAGGTGAGGGGAACACTGAAGCTTTCTTT - TRBJ1-1 TRBV7-8 -
CASSWPHTGLNTEAFF TGCGCCAGCAGCTGGCCCCACACAGGGTTGAACACTGAAGCTTTCTTT once TRBJ1-1 TRBV5-1 -
CASSLGRRGYYTGELFF TGTGCCAGTAGTCTAGGTCGGCGGGGATACTACACCGGGGAGCTGTTTTTT - TRBJ2-2 TRBV19 -
CASTEQGSPLEQYF TGTGCCAGCACCGAACAGGGGAGCCCTTTGGAGCAGTACTTC once TRBJ2-7 TRBV7-2 TRBD1